This T cell receptor beta chain came from a study of T-cell reconstitution after alpha-beta-depleted transplantation in children. Germline CDR1 reads SGHTA; CDR2 reads FQGNSA. CDR3 length: 14 residues. J gave up 4 bases and V 3 bases, and 3 bases lay outside the gene matches. Construction of the TCRbeta library involved unique molecular identifiers. MiXCR was run by TCRdb on the PCR reads, yielding one entry per CDR3 protein. The repertoire holds 500,000 to 600,000 distinct CDR3 sequences, about a sixth seen once, with 3% to 4% in the top ten. The source was PBMCs from the stem cell graft donor, collected from the stem cell graft. This chain links TRBV7-2 with TRBJ2-7, with 10 bases identical to TRBD1. The clonotype was recovered from a human donor who donated a stem cell graft to a child with acute lymphoblastic leukemia. The CDR3 here is CASSFWTGGYEQYF. CDR3 bases: TGTGCCAGCAGCTTCTGGACAGGGGGTTACGAGCAGTACTTC.